This T cell receptor (beta chain) came from a study of T cell clusters in autoimmune cytopenias. Across the whole study: The mean age of healthy donor controls was about 53 years, the median approximately 62 years.

The CDR3 sequence is 12 residues long. Each sample's input was approximately 270 ng genomic DNA, 40,000 or so genome equivalents. In regard to this clonotype: Its cognate antigen is unknown.

The study, taken as a whole, reports: TRB repertoire shifts in secondary cytopenia and chronic lymphocytic leukemia mostly reflected lymphoma, not autoimmunity.

Multiplex touch-down PCR amplified TRB using TRB-A and TRB-B pools in one tube. TCRdb re-called the multiplex PCR reads and catalogs CDR3 proteins one per entry, DNA excluded. The table lists 10,000 to 11,000 distinct CDR3 sequences. These data also featured in a second study, about T cell repertoires in aging, cancer and after chemotherapy. That study reports: Compared with age-matched healthy donors, untreated hematological or solid cancer patients showed higher blood TCR clonality. In cancer patients, declining TCR diversity with age involved lost richness and lost evenness.

Sequencing was done on a sample of peripheral blood. This clonotype was obtained from a human donor in good health. The chain has TRBV12-3 or TRBV12-4 and TRBJ1-2. The CDR3 is CASSLEMRGYTF.